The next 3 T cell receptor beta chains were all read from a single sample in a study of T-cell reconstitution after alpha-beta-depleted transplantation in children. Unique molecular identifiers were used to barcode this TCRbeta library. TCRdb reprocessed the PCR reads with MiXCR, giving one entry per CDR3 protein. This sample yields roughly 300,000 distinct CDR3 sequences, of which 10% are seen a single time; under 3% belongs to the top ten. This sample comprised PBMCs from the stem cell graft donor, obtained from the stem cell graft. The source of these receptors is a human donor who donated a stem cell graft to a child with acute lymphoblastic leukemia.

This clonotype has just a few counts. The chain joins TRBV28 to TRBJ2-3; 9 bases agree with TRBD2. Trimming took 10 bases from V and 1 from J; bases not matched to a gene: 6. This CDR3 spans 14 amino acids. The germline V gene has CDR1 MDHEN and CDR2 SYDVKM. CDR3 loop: CATGGRAGTDTQYF. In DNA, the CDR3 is TGTGCCACGGGCGGGAGGGCTGGCACAGATACGCAGTATTTT.

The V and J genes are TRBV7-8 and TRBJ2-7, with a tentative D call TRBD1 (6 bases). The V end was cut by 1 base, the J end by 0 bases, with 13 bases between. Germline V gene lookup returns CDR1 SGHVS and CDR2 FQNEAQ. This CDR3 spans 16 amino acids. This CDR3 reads CASSLVTGSSSYEQYF. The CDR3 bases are TGTGCCAGCAGCTTAGTGACAGGCTCAAGCTCCTACGAGCAGTACTTC. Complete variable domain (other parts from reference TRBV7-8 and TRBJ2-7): GAGVSQSPRYKVAKRGQDVALRCDPISGHVSLFWYQQALGQGPEFLTYFQNEAQLDKSGLPSDRFFAERPEGSVSTLKIQRTQQEDSAVYLCASSLVTGSSSYEQYFGPGTRLTVT.

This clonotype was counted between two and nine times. Here the CDR3 reads CASSLPGANEKLFF. DNA of the CDR3: TGTGCCAGCAGTTTACCTGGGGCTAATGAAAAACTGTTTTTT. The chain couples TRBV28 to TRBJ1-4; D gene unclear. The germline V gene has CDR1 MDHEN and CDR2 SYDVKM. The CDR3 length is 14 residues. Trimming cost V 2 bases and J 3 bases, with 7 bases left between them. Looking up the rest from reference TRBV28 and TRBJ1-4 gives the full variable domain: DVKVTQSSRYLVKRTGEKVFLECVQDMDHENMFWYRQDPGLGLRLIYFSYDVKMKEKGDIPEGYSVSREKKERFSLILESASTNQTSMYLCASSLPGANEKLFFGSGTQLSVL.